A single sample is the source of the 10 T cell receptor beta chains below, sequenced in a study of blood T cell repertoires in COVID-19. Sequencing used immunoSEQ multiplex PCR; TCRdb keeps in-frame clones, though not all of them. This table holds about 160,000 clones, over 70% found once. Sequencing was performed on PBMCs or T cells enriched from blood (not recorded which). Receptor source: a woman aged 40 to 49 with acute COVID-19.

The chain uses TRBV30 and TRBJ2-2, with D tentatively TRBD1 (7 bases). V dropped 5 bases and J dropped 13 bases, with 23 bases sitting between them. Per the germline V gene, CDR1 is GTSNPN and CDR2 is SVGIG (reference sequence). The CDR3 loop spans 14 amino acids. The CDR3 reads CAWGRDSQNRGLFF. Written as DNA, the CDR3 is TGTGCCTGGGGCCGGGACTCCCAAAACAGGGGGCTGTTTTTT.

The chain joins TRBV6-5 to TRBJ1-4; D unclear. The V and J ends lost 7 bases and 6 bases respectively, with 12 bases between them. CDR1 MNHEY and CDR2 SVGAGI come from the germline V gene. The CDR3 loop spans 13 amino acids. This CDR3 is CASNATPDEKLFF. CDR3 sequence (DNA): TGTGCCAGCAATGCCACGCCGGATGAAAAACTGTTTTTT.

V gene TRBV9 combines with J gene TRBJ1-2; the D is unclear. V gave up 0 bases and J gave up 8 bases, with 14 bases separating them. The CDR3 has 14 amino acids. Germline CDR1 and CDR2: SGDLS and YYNGEE. CDR3 in amino acids: CASSVGSGLVGYTF. Here the CDR3 DNA reads TGTGCCAGCAGCGTAGGATCTGGCCTGGTAGGCTACACCTTC.

V and J are TRBV4-2 and TRBJ1-2; 11 bases are a match to TRBD1. The germline V gene has CDR1 LGHNA and CDR2 YNFKEQ. After removal of 2 bases from V and 3 bases from J, the junction contained 5 bases not matched to a gene. CDR3 length: 16 amino acids. CDR3 region: CASSQPGTGGYYGYTF. The CDR3 nucleotides are TGTGCCAGCAGCCAACCGGGGACAGGGGGTTACTATGGCTACACCTTC.

In its sample, this clone was seen a few times. The CDR3 sequence is CASSLGQVYEAFF. For the CDR3, the DNA is TGTGCCAGCAGCTTAGGGCAGGTCTACGAAGCTTTCTTT. The chain carries TRBV7-2 and TRBJ1-1; D remains unclear. The CDR3 runs to 13 residues. The V end was cut by 1 base, the J end by 8 bases, with 11 bases between. Germline assignment: CDR1 SGHTA and CDR2 FQGNSA.

There are a few counts of this clone. The J gene is TRBJ2-7, the V gene TRBV12-3 or TRBV12-4; the D gene is possibly TRBD2 (6 bases). Between the trimmed V and J ends, which lost 2 bases and 6 bases, there was a span of 8 bases. This CDR3 spans 12 amino acids. The CDR3 spells CASSLTGGEQYF. CDR3 nucleotides: TGTGCCAGCAGTTTAACCGGGGGCGAGCAGTACTTC.

The rearrangement uses TRBV5-1 and TRBJ2-3, with 7 positions matching TRBD1. Germline CDR1 is SGHRS and CDR2 is YFSETQ. The trim removed 2 bases at V and 2 bases at J, leaving 2 bases unmatched. The CDR3 covers 14 residues. CDR3 residues: CASSFGTATDTQYF. CDR3 nucleotide sequence: TGCGCCAGCAGCTTCGGGACAGCCACAGATACGCAGTATTTT.

The J gene is TRBJ1-6, the V gene TRBV15, with D possibly TRBD1 on 5 matching bases. V was trimmed by 9 bases and J by 6 bases, leaving 15 bases between them. Germline-derived CDR1 and CDR2 are LNHNV and YYDKDF (reference sequence). This CDR3 spans 14 amino acids. The DNA of the CDR3 is TGTGCCACGTGGCGCAGGGTACCTAATTCACCCCTCCACTTT. Translation gives CATWRRVPNSPLHF.

This chain uses TRBV5-5 with TRBJ2-5; the match to TRBD1 covers 8 bases. CDR1 is SGHKS and CDR2 is YYEKEE in the germline V gene (reference sequence). CDR3 length: 14 residues. The V and J ends lost 2 bases and 4 bases, in that order; junction bases with no gene match: 4. Here the CDR3 reads CASSFDRGRETQYF. As DNA, the CDR3 is TGTGCCAGCAGCTTCGACAGGGGAAGAGAGACCCAGTACTTC.

The chain employs TRBV4-2 and TRBJ1-1; D is unresolved. The length of the CDR3 is 13 residues. The germline V and J ends were trimmed by 0 bases and 8 bases, with 10 bases remaining between them. CDR1 is LGHNA, CDR2 YNFKEQ, per germline. CDR3 nucleotides: TGTGCCAGCAGCCAAGAGGTTGGAGGGGAAGCTTTCTTT. This gives the protein CASSQEVGGEAFF.